The 21 T cell receptor beta chains given below trace back to one sample, sequenced in a study of control samples from healthy donors and cancer patients. Assay: immunoSEQ multiplex PCR; the TCRdb copy retains only in-frame clones and omits some. Among about 160,000 clones, over 95% were seen once, and the ten largest hold just over 1%. Source material: blood. The receptors come from a woman aged 25 to 45 in good health.

V gene TRBV5-1 combines with J gene TRBJ2-7, with TRBD1 matching over 11 bases. The trim removed 4 bases at V and 3 bases at J, leaving 3 bases unmatched. This CDR3 spans 14 amino acids. Germline V CDR1 and CDR2: SGHRS, YFSETQ. CDR3 in DNA: TGCGCCAGCAGCATTGGGACAGGGGGCTACGAGCAGTACTTC. Translating gives CASSIGTGGYEQYF.

The rearrangement joins TRBV19 to TRBJ2-1; D ambiguous. Germline V gene lookup returns CDR1 LNHDA and CDR2 SQIVND (reference sequence). This CDR3 region has 14 residues. V lost 5 bases to trimming and J lost 4 bases, with 12 bases between them. The CDR3 sequence is CASSPETAYNEQFF. Here the CDR3 DNA reads TGTGCCAGTAGTCCGGAGACGGCTTACAATGAGCAGTTCTTC.

The chain joins TRBV6-6 to TRBJ2-7; tentatively, D is TRBD1 or TRBD2 (5 bases each). Germline V CDR1 and CDR2: MNHNY, SVGAGI (reference sequence). This CDR3 is 11 amino acids long. V was shortened by 11 bases and J by 8 bases, with 16 bases between the two germline ends. For the CDR3, the DNA is TGTGCCGCCGGGGACCCCCGTCAGCAGTACTTC. It is translated as CAAGDPRQQYF.

The chain has TRBV7-2 and TRBJ1-2; 7 bases line up with TRBD1. CDR1 is SGHTA and CDR2 is FQGNSA in the germline V gene. The V gene end was trimmed by 1 base and the J gene end by 5 bases; junction bases not matched to a gene: 4. This CDR3 spans 14 amino acids. CDR3: CASSLGPRGYGYTF. CDR3 bases: TGTGCCAGCAGCTTAGGACCCAGGGGGTATGGCTACACCTTC. The entire variable domain, with the rest obtained from reference TRBV7-2 and TRBJ1-2, is as follows: GAGVSQSPSNKVTEKGKDVELRCDPISGHTALYWYRQSLGQGLEFLIYFQGNSAPDKSGLPSDRFSAERTGGSVSTLTIQRTQQEDSAVYLCASSLGPRGYGYTFGSGTRLTVV.

This chain joins TRBV30 and TRBJ1-6; D not resolved. The CDR3 is 13 residues long. V was clipped by 0 bases and J by 6 bases, with 6 bases between them. Germline lookup yields CDR1 GTSNPN and CDR2 SVGIG (reference sequence). As DNA, the CDR3 is TGTGCCTGGAGTGTACAGTCTAATTCACCCCTCCACTTT. It yields the protein CAWSVQSNSPLHF.

The chain combines TRBV2 with TRBJ1-2; D gene ambiguous. Per the germline V gene, CDR1 is SNHLY and CDR2 is FYNNEI. Trimming left V 3 bases short and J 2 bases short, with 7 bases between. This CDR3 is built from 13 residues. In DNA, the CDR3 is TGTGCCAGCAGTGACTGGCAGAACTATGGCTACACCTTC. This sequence encodes CASSDWQNYGYTF.

This clone was detected once. The chain combines TRBV11-3 with TRBJ2-1; perhaps D is TRBD1 or TRBD2 (5 bases each). The germline V gene has CDR1 SGHNT and CDR2 YENEEA. The CDR3 consists of 18 residues. Trimming took off 5 bases at V and 0 bases at J, with 20 bases between the two ends. The CDR3 DNA sequence: TGTGCCAGCAGCCGTTGGTCTGGGTCAGGGAGCTCCTACAATGAGCAGTTCTTC. Its protein is CASSRWSGSGSSYNEQFF.

The chain is built from TRBV10-1 and TRBJ1-2, with unresolved D. V lost 5 bases, J lost 3 bases, and 10 bases lay in between. Germline V gene lookup returns CDR1 WNHNN and CDR2 SYGVQD (reference sequence). The CDR3 is 13 amino acids. CDR3 DNA sequence: TGCGCCAGCAGTCCCAGGCCAGACTATGGCTACACCTTC. It translates to CASSPRPDYGYTF.

The chain combines TRBV19 with TRBJ2-2; 7 positions match TRBD1. This CDR3 has 15 residues. Germline loops: CDR1 LNHDA, CDR2 SQIVND (reference sequence). V lost 1 base and J lost 4; bases outside the gene matches: 3. The CDR3 DNA follows: TGTGCCAGTAGTATAGGGGCAGGGGGCACCGGGGAGCTGTTTTTT. This sequence encodes CASSIGAGGTGELFF.

The chain uses TRBV7-9 and TRBJ1-1, with 8 nucleotides matching TRBD1. Germline-derived CDR1 and CDR2 are SEHNR and FQNEAQ (reference sequence). V gave up 0 bases and J gave up 4 bases; unmatched junction bases: 4. The CDR3 is 15 residues long. The CDR3 protein is CASSLAQGAITEAFF. The CDR3 coding sequence is TGTGCCAGCAGCTTAGCGCAGGGGGCAATCACTGAAGCTTTCTTT.

The V gene is TRBV28, the J gene TRBJ2-7; possibly TRBD1 for D (6 bases). The CDR3 spans 14 residues. Germline CDR1 and CDR2: MDHEN and SYDVKM. Trimming left V 4 bases short and J 5 bases short, with 15 bases between. CDR3 in DNA: TGTGCCAGCAGTTGGGGACAAGGGCTCGACGAGCAGTACTTC. This sequence encodes CASSWGQGLDEQYF.

This clone appeared a single time. CDR3 amino acids: CSARDRTGYTF. CDR3 sequence (DNA): TGCAGTGCTAGAGATCGTACTGGCTACACCTTC. The chain uses TRBV20-1 and TRBJ1-2; unclear D gene. Between the trimmed V and J ends, which lost 0 bases and 7 bases, there was a span of 6 bases. The CDR3 is made up of 11 amino acids. Per the germline V gene, CDR1 is DFQATT and CDR2 is SNEGSKA (reference sequence).

The V call is TRBV28, the J call TRBJ1-3, with D uncertain. The length of the CDR3 is 12 residues. V lost 4 bases and J lost 2, with 3 bases in between. Germline CDR1 is MDHEN and CDR2 is SYDVKM. Here the CDR3 DNA reads TGTGCCAGCAGTTACCCTGGAAACACCATATATTTT. This translates into CASSYPGNTIYF. Drawing the rest from reference TRBV28 and TRBJ1-3, the complete variable domain is DVKVTQSSRYLVKRTGEKVFLECVQDMDHENMFWYRQDPGLGLRLIYFSYDVKMKEKGDIPEGYSVSREKKERFSLILESASTNQTSMYLCASSYPGNTIYFGEGSWLTVV.

V gene TRBV7-2 combines with J gene TRBJ2-7; no clear D. The CDR3 is made up of 12 amino acids. Germline lookup yields CDR1 SGHTA and CDR2 FQGNSA. V lost 5 bases and J lost 1, with 6 bases in between. The CDR3 bases are TGTGCCAGCAGCCCGAATTCCTACGAGCAGTACTTC. It translates to CASSPNSYEQYF.

The table lists this clone with a count of one. This chain joins TRBV6-5 and TRBJ2-7; 11 positions agree with TRBD2. There are 15 residues in the CDR3. The J segment lost 4 bases and the V segment lost 5 bases, leaving 7 bases of the junction unmatched. In germline, CDR1 is MNHEY, CDR2 SVGAGI. This CDR3 reads CASSQRLAGWYEQYF. DNA of the CDR3: TGTGCCAGCAGTCAAAGACTAGCGGGATGGTACGAGCAGTACTTC.

The rearrangement links TRBV3-1 (or the pseudogene TRBV3-2) to TRBJ1-6; D remains unclear. Germline values: CDR1 LGHDT, CDR2 YNNKEL (reference sequence). CDR3 length: 15 amino acids. V gave up 1 base and J gave up 5 bases, with 9 bases separating them. CDR3 loop: CASSQASGDNSPLHF. The CDR3 bases are TGTGCCAGCAGCCAAGCTTCTGGGGATAATTCACCCCTCCACTTT.

The chain joins TRBV7-8 to TRBJ2-1; the D gene is possibly TRBD1 (6 bases). This CDR3 is built from 13 residues. Germline CDR1 is SGHVS and CDR2 is FQNEAQ. V was trimmed by 0 bases and J by 10 bases, leaving 10 bases between them. Written as DNA, the CDR3 is TGTGCCAGCAGCTTAGCGCCAGGGACAGAGCAGTTCTTC. It specifies CASSLAPGTEQFF. The entire variable domain, with the rest obtained from reference TRBV7-8 and TRBJ2-1, is as follows: GAGVSQSPRYKVAKRGQDVALRCDPISGHVSLFWYQQALGQGPEFLTYFQNEAQLDKSGLPSDRFFAERPEGSVSTLKIQRTQQEDSAVYLCASSLAPGTEQFFGPGTRLTVL.

In its sample, this clone was seen once. The junction shows a germline mismatch at one end, possibly a read error. The rearrangement links TRBV6-5 to TRBJ2-7, with 8 bases identical to TRBD1. There are 14 residues in the CDR3. CDR1 is MNHEY, CDR2 SVGAGI, per germline. The CDR3 nucleotides are TGTGTCAGCAGTCACCGGACAGGGCGCTACGAGCAGTACTTC. As protein: CVSSHRTGRYEQYF.

This rearrangement joins TRBV12-3 or TRBV12-4 to TRBJ1-1; D uncertain. Trimming left V 6 bases short and J 2 bases short, with 7 bases between. The CDR3 is made up of 12 amino acids. The CDR3 DNA follows: TGTGCCAGCAGCCGCGGAAACACTGAAGCTTTCTTT. Its protein is CASSRGNTEAFF.

This chain links TRBV7-8 with TRBJ1-6, with D uncertain. There are 15 residues in the CDR3. Germline CDR1 and CDR2: SGHVS and FQNEAQ. Trimming stripped 6 bases from V and 8 bases from J, with 17 bases between. In nucleotides, the CDR3 is TGTGCCAGCAGTGCCTTTTTGGGAATGGATTCACCCCTCCACTTT. Protein: CASSAFLGMDSPLHF.

The sample holds one count of this clone. The V gene is TRBV7-8, the J gene TRBJ1-2; D gene unclear. This CDR3 spans 15 amino acids. The germline CDR1 and CDR2 sequences are SGHVS and FQNEAQ. The V end was cut by 5 bases, the J end by 0 bases, with 13 bases between. The CDR3 DNA is TGTGCCAGCAGCATAGGCGGTAGTTCTAACTATGGCTACACCTTC. Amino acids: CASSIGGSSNYGYTF.